This is a list of T cell receptor beta chains from one sample in a study of blood T cell repertoires in COVID-19. Profiling relied on immunoSEQ multiplex PCR, and the TCRdb table lists in-frame clones only, not all of them. The sample contains around 190,000 clones, roughly 77% of which appear only once. Sequences were obtained from PBMCs or T cells enriched from blood (not recorded which). These receptors originate from a woman in her forties or fifties with acute COVID-19. The CDR3 runs from the conserved cysteine through the conserved F or W. D genes are given only for firm matches. Clone size appears in some rows only: once, few, many, or a class for an expanded clone.

j_call | d_call | clone_size | v_call | cdr3_aa | cdr3_nt
TRBJ1-3 | TRBD1 | NA | TRBV6-5 | CASRRDRGRNTIYF | TGTGCCAGCAGGAGGGACAGGGGAAGAAACACCATATATTTT
TRBJ1-4 | TRBD1 | NA | TRBV5-4 | CASSTRTGGGSEKLFF | TGTGCCAGCAGCACCCGGACAGGGGGCGGGTCGGAAAAACTGTTTTTT
TRBJ1-6 | NA | NA | TRBV28 | CASSIPREINSPLHF | TGTGCCAGCAGCATCCCCCGGGAGATAAATTCACCCCTCCACTTT
TRBJ2-5 | TRBD2 | NA | TRBV6-5 | CASSTGGQGSETQYF | TGTGCCAGCAGTACGGGGGGGCAAGGGTCCGAGACCCAGTACTTC
TRBJ1-6 | NA | NA | TRBV4-3 | CASSQDPDSPLHF | TGCGCCAGCAGCCAAGACCCGGATTCACCCCTCCACTTT
TRBJ1-2 | TRBD1 | many | TRBV9 | CASSVDGTGNYGYTF | TGTGCCAGCAGCGTAGATGGGACAGGGAACTATGGCTACACCTTC
TRBJ2-2 | TRBD2 | NA | TRBV7-2 | CASSWVGLAGSGELFF | TGTGCCAGCAGCTGGGTGGGACTAGCGGGTTCCGGGGAGCTGTTTTTT
TRBJ2-1 | NA | NA | TRBV7-6 | CASLRGSSYNEQFF | TGTGCCAGTCTAAGGGGGAGCTCCTACAATGAGCAGTTCTTC
TRBJ1-4 | TRBD1 | NA | TRBV2 | CATSWTGEFEKLFF | TGTGCCACCTCATGGACAGGGGAGTTTGAAAAACTGTTTTTT
TRBJ1-1 | NA | NA | TRBV6-5 | CASSYKRATEAFF | TGTGCCAGCAGTTACAAGAGGGCCACTGAAGCTTTCTTT
TRBJ2-3 | TRBD2 | NA | TRBV29-1 | CSVVTSGPTDTQYF | TGCAGCGTCGTGACTAGCGGACCCACAGATACGCAGTATTTT
TRBJ1-5 | NA | many | TRBV28 | CASSLAGRGSAQPQHF | TGTGCCAGCAGTTTGGCCGGCAGGGGTTCAGCTCAGCCCCAGCATTTT
TRBJ1-2 | TRBD1 | few | TRBV27 | CASGDRFYGYTF | TGTGCCAGCGGGGACAGATTCTATGGCTACACCTTC
TRBJ1-5 | NA | NA | TRBV28 | CASSLPGQLFNQPQHF | TGTGCCAGCAGTTTACCCGGACAGCTATTCAATCAGCCCCAGCATTTT
TRBJ2-3 | NA | once | TRBV21-1 | CASSKGEADTQYF | TGTGCCAGCAGCAAAGGAGAAGCGGATACGCAGTATTTT
TRBJ2-1 | NA | few | TRBV10-1 | CASSGPSTEQFF | TGCGCCAGCAGTGGCCCTAGCACTGAGCAGTTCTTC
TRBJ1-2 | NA | NA | TRBV19 | CASSIDLRGHGYTF | TGTGCCAGTAGTATAGATCTTAGAGGGCATGGCTACACCTTC
TRBJ2-2 | TRBD1 | NA | TRBV6-4 | CASSELTGTGELFF | TGTGCCAGCAGTGAGCTGACAGGGACCGGGGAGCTGTTTTTT
TRBJ2-1 | TRBD2 | NA | TRBV7-6 | CASSLGTSSYNEQFF | TGTGCCAGCAGCTTAGGGACTAGCTCCTACAATGAGCAGTTCTTC
TRBJ1-4 | NA | NA | TRBV27 | CASSHRATPTGYSHATNEKLFF | TGTGCCAGCAGTCACCGAGCTACCCCCACAGGATATTCCCATGCAACTAATGAAAAACTGTTTTTT
TRBJ1-4 | TRBD1 | NA | TRBV18 | CASSGTGLLFF | TGTGCCAGCTCGGGGACAGGGCTACTGTTTTTT
TRBJ1-5 | NA | once | TRBV7-9 | CASSLPGNQPQHF | TGTGCCAGCAGCTTACCAGGGAATCAGCCCCAGCATTTT
TRBJ2-2 | NA | NA | TRBV7-2 | CASSPRVGGAGELFF | TGTGCCAGCAGCCCCAGGGTTGGGGGCGCCGGGGAGCTGTTTTTT
TRBJ1-6 | TRBD1 | NA | TRBV3-1/TRBV3-2 | CASSQDMTGANSPLHF | TGTGCCAGCAGCCAAGATATGACAGGGGCGAATTCACCCCTCCACTTT
TRBJ1-2 | TRBD1 | NA | TRBV7-2 | CASIPGQGVLYGYTF | TGTGCCAGCATCCCGGGACAGGGAGTTCTCTATGGCTACACCTTC
TRBJ1-1 | NA | NA | TRBV7-9 | CASRRGYTEAFF | TGTGCCAGCAGGCGAGGGTACACTGAAGCTTTCTTT
TRBJ1-1 | TRBD1 | NA | TRBV18 | CASWAGTGGEGTEAFF | TGTGCCAGCTGGGCCGGGACAGGGGGCGAGGGGACTGAAGCTTTCTTT
TRBJ1-2 | NA | NA | TRBV27 | CASSPNRISKYGYTF | TGTGCCAGCAGTCCAAACAGAATTAGTAAATATGGCTACACCTTC
TRBJ2-5 | NA | NA | TRBV6-5 | CASRPPGGVETQYF | TGTGCCAGCAGGCCTCCTGGCGGGGTTGAGACCCAGTACTTC
TRBJ1-1 | TRBD1 | few | TRBV18 | CASSPLDRGTEAFF | TGTGCCAGCTCACCACTAGACAGGGGTACTGAAGCTTTCTTT
TRBJ2-5 | NA | NA | TRBV11-2 | CASSPRGGDETQYF | TGTGCCAGCAGCCCCAGGGGAGGGGATGAGACCCAGTACTTC
TRBJ1-6 | TRBD1 | NA | TRBV10-1 | CASSVIGGNSPLHF | TGCGCCAGCAGTGTAATAGGGGGCAATTCACCCCTCCACTTT
TRBJ1-2 | NA | NA | TRBV7-2 | CASSLARVYEGGYGYTF | TGTGCCAGCAGCTTAGCGCGGGTATATGAGGGCGGCTATGGCTACACCTTC
TRBJ1-3 | NA | NA | TRBV3-1/TRBV3-2 | CASSPREVAGNTIYF | TGTGCCAGCAGCCCACGGGAGGTCGCCGGAAACACCATATATTTT
TRBJ1-1 | TRBD1 | NA | TRBV2 | CATSTGMNTEAFF | TGTGCCACCTCGACAGGGATGAACACTGAAGCTTTCTTT
TRBJ1-1 | TRBD1 | NA | TRBV29-1 | CSVRQGGAFF | TGCAGCGTCCGACAGGGGGGAGCTTTCTTT
TRBJ2-2 | NA | NA | TRBV14 | CASSPHWGAGELFF | TGTGCCAGCAGCCCCCATTGGGGGGCCGGGGAGCTGTTTTTT
TRBJ2-3 | NA | NA | TRBV3-1/TRBV3-2 | CASSQDGGGDRQYF | TGTGCCAGCAGCCAAGATGGAGGGGGGGATAGGCAGTATTTT
TRBJ2-6 | TRBD2 | NA | TRBV5-1 | CASSLVSGGAAGANVLTF | TGCGCCAGCAGCTTGGTTAGCGGGGGGGCTGCCGGGGCCAACGTCCTGACTTTC
TRBJ1-6 | NA | NA | TRBV4-1 | CASSPRLDSGGYPLHF | TGCGCCAGCAGTCCCCGACTTGACAGTGGTGGTTATCCCCTCCACTTT
TRBJ2-3 | TRBD2 | few | TRBV5-8 | CASSLAFAGVSTDTQYF | TGTGCCAGCAGCTTGGCATTTGCGGGGGTGAGCACAGATACGCAGTATTTT
TRBJ1-1 | NA | once | TRBV4-1 | CASSLPGQNTEAFF | TGCGCCAGCAGCCTCCCGGGTCAGAACACTGAAGCTTTCTTT
TRBJ1-2 | TRBD1 | NA | TRBV14 | CASSLRQGTYGYTF | TGTGCCAGCAGCCTCCGACAGGGGACCTATGGCTACACCTTC
TRBJ2-5 | NA | NA | TRBV9 | CASSVAVSKSETQYF | TGTGCCAGCAGCGTAGCGGTATCGAAATCAGAGACCCAGTACTTC
TRBJ2-1 | NA | NA | TRBV7-2 | CASSLFQGGGNEQFF | TGTGCCAGCAGCTTATTTCAGGGAGGGGGCAATGAGCAGTTCTTC
TRBJ1-5 | NA | NA | TRBV7-9 | CASSSNRVQPQHF | TGTGCCAGCAGCTCGAACAGGGTTCAGCCCCAGCATTTT
TRBJ1-5 | NA | NA | TRBV3-1/TRBV3-2 | CASGGRDYNQPQHF | TGTGCCAGCGGAGGCAGGGACTACAATCAGCCCCAGCATTTT
TRBJ1-5 | NA | NA | TRBV11-3 | CASSLDGAQFANQPQHF | TGTGCCAGCAGCTTAGATGGGGCACAGTTTGCCAATCAGCCCCAGCATTTT